This T cell receptor (beta chain) was sequenced in a study of blood T cell repertoires in COVID-19. The method was immunoSEQ multiplex PCR; TCRdb's version includes in-frame clones alone and lacks a portion of them. Of about 190,000 clones listed, roughly 86% are singletons. CDR1 LNHNV and CDR2 YYDKDF come from the germline V gene (reference sequence). V dropped 3 bases and J dropped 5; count of bases not matched to a gene: 5. This CDR3 has 15 amino acids. The receptor's source is a young woman who had recovered from COVID-19. The sample consisted of PBMCs or T cells enriched from blood (not recorded which). V usage is TRBV15 and J usage is TRBJ2-5, with 11 bases that match TRBD1. The CDR3 DNA reads TGTGCCACCAGCAGGGGACAGGGGGGCCCGGAGACCCAGTACTTC. Amino acid sequence: CATSRGQGGPETQYF.